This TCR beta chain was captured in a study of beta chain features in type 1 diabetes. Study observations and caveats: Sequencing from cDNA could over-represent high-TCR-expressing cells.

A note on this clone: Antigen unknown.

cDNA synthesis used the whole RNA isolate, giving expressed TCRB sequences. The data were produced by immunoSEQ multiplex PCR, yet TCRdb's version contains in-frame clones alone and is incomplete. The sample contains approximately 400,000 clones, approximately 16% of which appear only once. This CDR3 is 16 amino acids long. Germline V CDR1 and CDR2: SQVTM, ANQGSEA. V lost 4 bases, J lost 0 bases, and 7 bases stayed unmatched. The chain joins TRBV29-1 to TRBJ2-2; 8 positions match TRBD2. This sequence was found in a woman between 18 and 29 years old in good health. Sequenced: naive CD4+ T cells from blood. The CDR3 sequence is CSVVEGGRTNTGELFF. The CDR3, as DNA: TGCAGCGTTGTAGAGGGCGGGAGGACGAACACCGGGGAGCTGTTTTTT.